The 29 T cell receptor beta chains in this list originate from one sample, sequenced in a study of cytomegalovirus exposure and HLA in healthy donors. PCR amplification relied on 60 Vbeta primers (plus 13 Jbeta primers). The repertoire was sequenced with immunoSEQ multiplex PCR; TCRdb's copy has only in-frame clones and lacks some. This repertoire includes about 150,000 clones. Sequenced material: PBMCs. The receptors come from a woman aged 50 to 60 in good health and CMV-seronegative.

This chain uses TRBV5-1 with TRBJ1-4; D remains ambiguous. With 0 bases removed from V and 8 bases from J, the gap between germline ends came to 11 bases. Germline V gene lookup returns CDR1 SGHRS and CDR2 YFSETQ. The CDR3 covers 14 residues. CDR3 nucleotides: TGCGCCAGCAGCTTGGGTGTCTCGAGGGAAAAACTGTTTTTT. Its protein is CASSLGVSREKLFF. Variable domain in full (rest from reference TRBV5-1 and TRBJ1-4): KAGVTQTPRYLIKTRGQQVTLSCSPISGHRSVSWYQQTPGQGLQFLFEYFSETQRNKGNFPGRFSGRQFSNSRSEMNVSTLELGDSALYLCASSLGVSREKLFFGSGTQLSVL.

J is TRBJ2-2 and V is TRBV11-2, with 8 bases fitting TRBD2. The V segment lost 6 bases and the J segment 4 bases; nucleotides outside the gene matches: 4. The CDR3 consists of 14 residues. The germline gives CDR1 SGHAT, CDR2 FQNNGV. The CDR3 coding sequence is TGTGCCAGCAGGCGGGAGGCGGCCACCGGGGAGCTGTTTTTT. It specifies CASRREAATGELFF. The whole variable domain, remainder taken from reference TRBV11-2 and TRBJ2-2, is EAGVAQSPRYKIIEKRQSVAFWCNPISGHATLYWYQQILGQGPKLLIQFQNNGVVDDSQLPKDRFSAERLKGVDSTLKIQPAKLEDSAVYLCASRREAATGELFFGEGSRLTVL.

The V gene is TRBV30, the J gene TRBJ1-1; D gene unclear. Trimming pared 0 bases from V and 4 bases from J, leaving 3 bases between. CDR1 and CDR2 from the germline V gene are GTSNPN and SVGIG (reference sequence). This CDR3 has 11 amino acids. CDR3: CAWSVSTEAFF. DNA of the CDR3: TGTGCCTGGAGTGTCAGCACTGAAGCTTTCTTT. Variable domain in full (rest from reference TRBV30 and TRBJ1-1): SQTIHQWPATLVQPVGSPLSLECTVEGTSNPNLYWYRQAAGRGLQLLFYSVGIGQISSEVPQNLSASRPQDRQFILSSKKLLLSDSGFYLCAWSVSTEAFFGQGTRLTVV.

J is TRBJ2-7 and V is TRBV19; TRBD1 might be the D (6 bases). From germline, CDR1 is LNHDA and CDR2 SQIVND (reference sequence). The germline V and J ends were trimmed by 6 bases and 2 bases, with 14 bases remaining between them. The CDR3 is made up of 14 amino acids. CDR3 nucleotides: TGTGCCAGTAGCCCATACACAGGGACCTACGAGCAGTACTTC. Encoded protein: CASSPYTGTYEQYF. Drawing the rest from reference TRBV19 and TRBJ2-7, the complete variable domain is DGGITQSPKYLFRKEGQNVTLSCEQNLNHDAMYWYRQDPGQGLRLIYYSQIVNDFQKGDIAEGYSVSREKKESFPLTVTSAQKNPTAFYLCASSPYTGTYEQYFGPGTRLTVT.

J is TRBJ2-6 and V is TRBV6-7; maybe TRBD1 (6 bases). TRBV6-7 is flagged as an ORF with uncertain function. The CDR3 length is 22 residues. The germline V and J ends were trimmed by 4 bases and 2 bases, with 30 bases remaining between them. The CDR3 sequence is CASSSAPTHRVIYSAGANVLTF. As DNA, the CDR3 is TGTGCCAGCAGTTCCGCCCCCACGCACAGGGTAATTTACAGTGCTGGGGCCAACGTCCTGACTTTC.

The V gene is TRBV7-9, the J gene TRBJ1-4, with 10 bases that match TRBD1. This CDR3 comprises 15 residues. In germline, CDR1 is SEHNR, CDR2 FQNEAQ (reference sequence). The V and J ends lost 4 bases and 8 bases, in that order; junction bases with no gene match: 7. The CDR3 is CASSSGQGGTEKLFF. The CDR3 coding sequence is TGTGCCAGCAGCTCCGGACAGGGGGGGACCGAAAAACTGTTTTTT.

This chain joins TRBV2 and TRBJ2-7; tentative D call: TRBD1 (5 bases). Trimming removed 7 bases at V and 3 bases at J, with 7 bases between. This CDR3 region has 11 residues. CDR1 SNHLY and CDR2 FYNNEI come from the germline V gene. CDR3 loop: CASTDSYEQYF. The CDR3 coding sequence is TGTGCCAGCACCGACAGCTACGAGCAGTACTTC.

The rearrangement uses TRBV10-1 and TRBJ2-7; 10 bases map to TRBD2. Germline CDR1 is WNHNN and CDR2 is SYGVQD (reference sequence). The CDR3 sequence is 17 residues long. The V gene end was trimmed by 0 bases and the J gene end by 5 bases; junction bases not matched to a gene: 10. In DNA, the CDR3 is TGCGCCAGCAGTGAGTCAAGGAGGCTAGCGGGAGTAGACGAGCAGTACTTC. Translated: CASSESRRLAGVDEQYF.

The genes are TRBV7-7 and TRBJ2-5; 8 bases agree with TRBD1. From germline, CDR1 is SSHAT and CDR2 FNYEAQ (reference sequence). The CDR3 is made up of 15 amino acids. After removal of 2 bases from V and 2 bases from J, the junction contained 4 bases not matched to a gene. As DNA, the CDR3 is TGTGCCAGCAGCTTATCTGGGACAGGTCAAGAGACCCAGTACTTC. It translates to CASSLSGTGQETQYF.

V gene TRBV28 combines with J gene TRBJ1-3; 8 bases match TRBD1. This CDR3 has 15 residues. V trimming: 3 bases; J trimming: 2 bases; junction bases outside the gene matches: 3. Germline V gene sequence: CDR1 MDHEN, CDR2 SYDVKM. The CDR3 DNA reads as TGTGCCAGCAGTTTCCCCAGGGGGCCTGGAAACACCATATATTTT. This encodes CASSFPRGPGNTIYF. The complete variable domain, with remaining parts taken from reference TRBV28 and TRBJ1-3, reads DVKVTQSSRYLVKRTGEKVFLECVQDMDHENMFWYRQDPGLGLRLIYFSYDVKMKEKGDIPEGYSVSREKKERFSLILESASTNQTSMYLCASSFPRGPGNTIYFGEGSWLTVV.

The rearrangement links TRBV4-1 to TRBJ1-4; TRBD1 is a possible D gene (6 bases). V lost 1 base, J lost 4 bases, and 10 bases lay in between. The CDR3 is made up of 15 amino acids. Germline lookup yields CDR1 MGHRA and CDR2 YSYEKL. CDR3 sequence: CASSQGRGLNEKLFF. The CDR3 coding sequence is TGCGCCAGCAGCCAAGGGCGGGGGCTTAATGAAAAACTGTTTTTT.

The V and J genes are TRBV5-4 and TRBJ1-2, with D maybe TRBD1 (6 bases). The V and J ends lost 4 bases and 0 bases respectively, with 13 bases between them. There are 15 residues in the CDR3. Per the germline V gene, CDR1 is SGHNT and CDR2 is YYREEE (reference sequence). Here the CDR3 DNA reads TGTGCCAGCAGCAAATGGACAGAAGCTAACTATGGCTACACCTTC. This encodes CASSKWTEANYGYTF.

J is TRBJ2-7 and V is TRBV4-2; a weak D match, TRBD1 (5 bases). Germline V gene sequence: CDR1 LGHNA, CDR2 YNFKEQ. Trimming cost V 2 bases and J 4 bases, with 9 bases left between them. The CDR3 extends over 13 amino acids. DNA for the CDR3: TGTGCCAGCAGCCAATCAGGGATGTACGAGCAGTACTTC. Amino acid sequence: CASSQSGMYEQYF.

The chain is built from TRBV28 and TRBJ2-3; 10 positions match TRBD2. The CDR3 spans 16 residues. After removal of 8 bases from V and 2 bases from J, the junction contained 10 bases not matched to a gene. Germline V gives CDR1 MDHEN, CDR2 SYDVKM. The DNA for the CDR3 is TGTGCCAGCCCGGATGCGACTAGCGGGCTCACAGATACGCAGTATTTT. This codes for CASPDATSGLTDTQYF.

The genes are TRBV9 and TRBJ2-1, with 10 bases aligning to TRBD2. Germline values: CDR1 SGDLS, CDR2 YYNGEE. J lost 8 bases, V lost 0 bases, and 8 bases had no gene match. The CDR3 is 16 residues long. CDR3 loop: CASSVDGAGGPDEQFF. The CDR3 DNA sequence: TGTGCCAGCAGCGTAGACGGAGCGGGGGGGCCGGATGAGCAGTTCTTC. The variable domain in full, completed from reference TRBV9 and TRBJ2-1, reads DSGVTQTPKHLITATGQRVTLRCSPRSGDLSVYWYQQSLDQGLQFLIQYYNGEERAKGNILERFSAQQFPDLHSELNLSSLELGDSALYFCASSVDGAGGPDEQFFGPGTRLTVL.

The chain uses TRBV5-1 and TRBJ1-6, with 9 positions matching TRBD1. Germline CDR1 reads SGHRS; CDR2 reads YFSETQ. CDR3 length: 18 amino acids. V lost 0 bases to trimming and J lost 4 bases; unmatched junction nucleotides: 8. CDR3: CASSLAGTGISYNSPLHF. CDR3 DNA sequence: TGCGCCAGCAGCTTGGCTGGGACAGGGATATCATATAATTCACCCCTCCACTTT. The variable domain in full, completed from reference TRBV5-1 and TRBJ1-6, reads KAGVTQTPRYLIKTRGQQVTLSCSPISGHRSVSWYQQTPGQGLQFLFEYFSETQRNKGNFPGRFSGRQFSNSRSEMNVSTLELGDSALYLCASSLAGTGISYNSPLHFGNGTRLTVT.

The chain joins TRBV5-1 to TRBJ2-5; 13 bases line up with TRBD2. This CDR3 spans 15 amino acids. Germline CDR1 reads SGHRS; CDR2 reads YFSETQ. The ends lost 1 base at V and 5 bases at J; junction bases unmatched: 2. CDR3 nucleotides: TGCGCCAGCAGCTTGACTAGCGGGGGGGATGAGACCCAGTACTTC. The encoded protein is CASSLTSGGDETQYF.

The rearrangement joins TRBV19 to TRBJ1-1, with a weak D call TRBD1 (5 bases). V lost 3 bases and J 3 bases, leaving 11 bases between the germline ends. This CDR3 spans 14 amino acids. Germline values: CDR1 LNHDA, CDR2 SQIVND (reference sequence). The CDR3 reads CASSIQGGDTEAFF. The CDR3 nucleotides read TGTGCCAGTAGTATTCAGGGCGGCGACACTGAAGCTTTCTTT.

V usage is TRBV6-1 and J usage is TRBJ1-2; D is ambiguous. Germline values: CDR1 MNHNS, CDR2 SASEGT. Trimming stripped 3 bases from V and 7 bases from J, with 6 bases between. CDR3 length: 11 amino acids. CDR3 sequence reads: CASSDGFGYTF. The CDR3, as DNA: TGTGCCAGCAGTGACGGGTTTGGCTACACCTTC.

The chain carries TRBV18 and TRBJ1-2; 7 bases match TRBD1. CDR1 and CDR2 from the germline V gene are KGHSH and LQKENI. The CDR3 is made up of 13 amino acids. The V and J ends lost 3 bases and 6 bases, in that order; junction bases with no gene match: 4. Here the CDR3 DNA reads TGTGCCAGCTCACCCGACAGGGAGGATGGCTACACCTTC. It codes for CASSPDREDGYTF.

The rearrangement uses TRBV29-1 and TRBJ2-2, with 11 bases identical to TRBD1. CDR3 length: 13 amino acids. The junction had 4 bases not matched to a gene; V was cut back by 7 bases and J by 6 bases. Germline V gene lookup returns CDR1 SQVTM and CDR2 ANQGSEA. Written as DNA, the CDR3 is TGCAGCGCCCGGGACAGGGGGTCCGGGGAGCTGTTTTTT. This encodes CSARDRGSGELFF.

This chain connects TRBV5-5 to TRBJ2-7, with 9 bases fitting TRBD1. The germline V gene has CDR1 SGHKS and CDR2 YYEKEE (reference sequence). The length of the CDR3 is 14 residues. The V and J ends lost 4 bases and 3 bases, in that order; junction bases with no gene match: 5. The CDR3 nucleotides read TGTGCCAGCAGCGGGACAGGGATAATCTACGAGCAGTACTTC. Translating it yields CASSGTGIIYEQYF.

The gene calls are TRBV30 and TRBJ1-1, with D unclear. Germline CDR1 is GTSNPN and CDR2 is SVGIG (reference sequence). CDR3 length equals 13 residues. Trimming stripped 8 bases from V and 1 base from J, with 14 bases between. CDR3 residues: CARRTGSNTEAFF. DNA for the CDR3: TGTGCCCGCCGGACTGGGTCGAACACTGAAGCTTTCTTT.

The rearrangement joins TRBV23-1 to TRBJ2-7; D uncertain. TRBV23-1 is an ORF; its function is uncertain. V was pared by 0 bases and J by 10 bases, with 10 bases between. CDR3 length: 12 residues. DNA of the CDR3: TGCGCCAGCAGTCAATCCTGGTGGCCACAGTACTTC. Amino acids: CASSQSWWPQYF.

V usage is TRBV5-4 and J usage is TRBJ1-1; D gene unclear. V lost 3 bases, J lost 4 bases, and 10 bases lay in between. The CDR3 contains 13 residues. Germline V gives CDR1 SGHNT, CDR2 YYREEE (reference sequence). CDR3 in DNA: TGTGCCAGCAGCTACGGACGGGGCACTGAAGCTTTCTTT. Translating it yields CASSYGRGTEAFF.

The chain joins TRBV5-4 to TRBJ2-5; possibly TRBD2 for D (5 bases). Per the germline V gene, CDR1 is SGHNT and CDR2 is YYREEE (reference sequence). This CDR3 spans 12 amino acids. Between the trimmed V and J ends, which lost 4 bases and 5 bases, there was a span of 9 bases. The CDR3 bases are TGTGCCAGCAGCCGCAGAGGGGAGACCCAGTACTTC. It encodes CASSRRGETQYF.

The chain has TRBV2 and TRBJ2-3, with TRBD1 matching 8 bases. The CDR3 extends over 14 amino acids. Trimming cost V 2 bases and J 9 bases; bases outside gene matches: 7. Germline CDR1 reads SNHLY; CDR2 reads FYNNEI. CDR3: CASSETTGVGTQYF. CDR3 coding DNA: TGTGCCAGCAGTGAAACGACAGGGGTGGGGACGCAGTATTTT.

The chain combines TRBV28 with TRBJ2-1; tentative D call: TRBD1 (6 bases). Trimming removed 8 bases from V and 3 bases from J, with 14 bases in between. Germline V gives CDR1 MDHEN, CDR2 SYDVKM. The CDR3 sequence is 14 residues long. CDR3 sequence reads: CASLGRDIYNEQFF. CDR3 nucleotides: TGTGCCAGCCTAGGCCGGGACATCTACAATGAGCAGTTCTTC.

The chain carries TRBV10-3 and TRBJ1-6, with 9 positions matching TRBD1. After removal of 0 bases from V and 6 bases from J, the junction contained 6 bases not matched to a gene. CDR1 and CDR2 from the germline V gene are ENHRY and SYGVKD. This CDR3 region has 17 residues. The CDR3 is CAISESIGTGSNSPLHF. The DNA for the CDR3 is TGTGCCATCAGTGAGTCGATCGGGACAGGGAGTAATTCACCCCTCCACTTT.